These 14 T cell receptor beta chains share one sample of origin, sequenced in a study of T cell repertoires in cytomegalovirus infection. TCRdb re-analysed the reads in MiXCR, keeping a single row per CDR3 protein. The sample has 450,000 to 600,000 distinct CDR3 sequences; roughly 46% are singletons. Their antigens are not known. Sequencing used cultured PBMCs, obtained from culture after CMV antigen stimulation. These TCRs come from a human donor in good health (CMV status not recorded). Some clones in this sample may be carry-over from other donors' samples.

The rearrangement joins TRBV7-6 to TRBJ2-1, with D maybe TRBD2 (6 bases). Germline V gene sequence: CDR1 SGHVS, CDR2 FNYEAQ. The CDR3 has 13 residues. V lost 5 bases, J lost 7 bases, and 12 bases lay in between. This CDR3 is CASSTGTSNEQFF. CDR3 bases: TGTGCCAGCAGCACTGGGACTTCGAATGAGCAGTTCTTC.

This sequence joins TRBV7-9 and TRBJ2-1; the match to TRBD2 covers 11 bases. Losses at the gene ends were 5 bases for V and 2 bases for J; bases not matched to a gene: 5. Germline CDR1 reads SEHNR; CDR2 reads FQNEAQ (reference sequence). The CDR3 is 16 amino acids. The CDR3 region has the DNA TGTGCCAGCAGCCAAAGACTAGCGGGACCCTACAATGAGCAGTTCTTC. Translated, it gives CASSQRLAGPYNEQFF.

The rearrangement uses TRBV27 and TRBJ2-1; 8 positions agree with TRBD2. The CDR3 is 15 residues long. Germline-derived CDR1 and CDR2 are MNHEY and SMNVEV (reference sequence). V shed 4 bases and J 5 bases; nucleotides not matched to a gene: 7. The CDR3 nucleotides read TGTGCCAGCAGTTATGGACTAGCAGAAAACAATGAGCAGTTCTTC. This sequence encodes CASSYGLAENNEQFF.

The table lists this clonotype with a few counts. J is TRBJ2-5 and V is TRBV6-6; a possible D gene is TRBD2 (6 bases). With 5 bases removed from V and 5 bases from J, the gap between germline ends came to 12 bases. The CDR3 spans 13 residues. Germline V CDR1 and CDR2: MNHNY, SVGAGI (reference sequence). The DNA of the CDR3 is TGTGCCAGCAGTGGTCGTGGAGGGGAGACCCAGTACTTC. Its protein product is CASSGRGGETQYF.

The rearrangement uses TRBV11-2 and TRBJ2-5; TRBD2 matches 13 bases. The CDR3 loop spans 16 amino acids. The V segment lost 5 bases and the J segment 5 bases; nucleotides outside the gene matches: 8. Per germline, CDR1 SGHAT and CDR2 FQNNGV. The CDR3 region has the DNA TGTGCCAGCAGCCTGAGGACTAGCGGGGGTGGGGAGACCCAGTACTTC. It codes for CASSLRTSGGGETQYF. Using reference TRBV11-2 and TRBJ2-5 for the parts outside the CDR3, the full variable domain is EAGVAQSPRYKIIEKRQSVAFWCNPISGHATLYWYQQILGQGPKLLIQFQNNGVVDDSQLPKDRFSAERLKGVDSTLKIQPAKLEDSAVYLCASSLRTSGGGETQYFGPGTRLLVL.

This clonotype was observed many times. V gene TRBV7-2 combines with J gene TRBJ1-1; D may be TRBD1 (5 bases). Trimming pared 5 bases from V and 7 bases from J, leaving 20 bases between. This CDR3 comprises 15 residues. CDR1 and CDR2 (germline): SGHTA, FQGNSA. The CDR3 spells CASSREGGALIEAFF. As DNA, the CDR3 is TGTGCCAGCAGCCGCGAGGGAGGGGCGCTAATTGAAGCTTTCTTT. Looking up the rest from reference TRBV7-2 and TRBJ1-1 gives the full variable domain: GAGVSQSPSNKVTEKGKDVELRCDPISGHTALYWYRQSLGQGLEFLIYFQGNSAPDKSGLPSDRFSAERTGGSVSTLTIQRTQQEDSAVYLCASSREGGALIEAFFGQGTRLTVV.

The chain combines TRBV7-4 with TRBJ2-7; 12 bases map to TRBD1. Germline V gene sequence: CDR1 SGHVT, CDR2 SQSDAQ. Trimming took 5 bases from V and 2 from J; bases not matched to a gene: 7. The CDR3 runs 16 residues. CDR3 in DNA: TGTGCCAGCAGCCACCGGGACAGGGGGCCCCCCTACGAGCAGTACTTC. This encodes CASSHRDRGPPYEQYF.

This clonotype was detected only a few times. The chain combines TRBV6-5 with TRBJ1-1; weak D call: TRBD1 (6 bases). CDR1 is MNHEY and CDR2 is SVGAGI in the germline V gene. Trimming shortened V by 6 bases and J by 1 base, and 12 bases separated the two germline ends. This CDR3 has 14 amino acids. The CDR3 reads CASRMTGTNTEAFF. CDR3 in DNA: TGTGCCAGCAGGATGACAGGAACGAACACTGAAGCTTTCTTT.

This clonotype was seen many times. The gene calls are TRBV7-2 and TRBJ2-5; 9 bases map to TRBD1. The CDR3 has 16 amino acids. Unmatched junction bases numbered 10, after V lost 3 bases and J lost 5 bases. Germline V gives CDR1 SGHTA, CDR2 FQGNSA. This CDR3 reads CASSFNPGQGIETQYF. The CDR3 DNA is TGTGCCAGCAGCTTTAATCCGGGACAGGGTATTGAGACCCAGTACTTC.

The rearrangement uses TRBV29-1 and TRBJ2-7; 7 nucleotides line up with TRBD2. Unmatched junction bases numbered 17, after V lost 6 bases and J lost 6 bases. The CDR3 covers 15 residues. Germline V gene data show CDR1 as SQVTM and CDR2 as ANQGSEA. The chain's CDR3 is CSVLANAGDSSEQYF. In nucleotides, the CDR3 is TGCAGCGTCCTGGCAAACGCGGGAGATTCGAGCGAGCAGTACTTC.

This chain links TRBV6-6 with TRBJ2-1, with D possibly matching TRBD1 (6 bases). V was shortened by 5 bases and J by 9 bases, with 8 bases between the two germline ends. The CDR3 totals 11 residues. CDR1 is MNHNY, CDR2 SVGAGI, per germline (reference sequence). In nucleotides, the CDR3 is TGTGCCAGCAGTCACAGGGCTGAGCAGTTCTTC. Residues: CASSHRAEQFF.

This rearrangement joins TRBV19 to TRBJ1-5, with D uncertain. Germline V gene sequence: CDR1 LNHDA, CDR2 SQIVND (reference sequence). The CDR3 loop spans 16 amino acids. V gave up 3 bases and J gave up 4 bases, with 16 bases separating them. CDR3 residues: CASSITMTELNQPQHF. DNA of the CDR3: TGTGCCAGTAGTATCACTATGACGGAACTGAATCAGCCCCAGCATTTT.

This clonotype was picked up a small number of times. The V and J genes are TRBV5-6 and TRBJ1-4; D gene unclear. The CDR3 length is 15 residues. Germline CDR1 SGHDT, CDR2 YYEEEE. V lost 0 bases, J lost 8 bases, and 14 bases lay in between. The CDR3 DNA reads TGTGCCAGCAGCTTGGGCCGATTAAGAAGGGAAAAACTGTTTTTT. This sequence encodes CASSLGRLRREKLFF.

The CDR3 DNA follows: TGTGCCAGCAGTTTCCACCCGACCCTTGGCCCGAGGAAAACGGAGACCCAGTACTTC. Translated, it gives CASSFHPTLGPRKTETQYF. The chain combines TRBV6-5 with TRBJ2-5; D remains ambiguous. V gave up 4 bases and J gave up 5 bases, with 29 bases separating them. Germline V gene lookup returns CDR1 MNHEY and CDR2 SVGAGI. The CDR3 runs 19 residues.